These 26 T cell receptor beta chains originate from one sample sequenced in a study of OX40 agonist ivuxolimab in advanced cancers. The repertoire was sequenced with immunoSEQ multiplex PCR; TCRdb's copy has only in-frame clones and lacks some. The sample has some 68,000 clones; roughly 90% are singletons. The sample here was CD4+ or CD8+ T cells sorted from blood, taken in a trial of the OX40 agonist ivuxolimab. The receptors were sampled from an adult with an advanced solid tumor such as melanoma, head and neck, liver or kidney cancer.

The gene calls are TRBV5-6 and TRBJ2-7; a weak D match, TRBD1 (5 bases). The V and J ends lost 4 bases and 1 base respectively, with 12 bases between them. This CDR3 spans 14 amino acids. CDR1 and CDR2 from the germline V gene are SGHDT and YYEEEE. The CDR3 nucleotides read TGTGCCAGCAGCAGGGGTTCACTGTCCTACGAGCAGTACTTC. Protein product: CASSRGSLSYEQYF. Drawing the rest from reference TRBV5-6 and TRBJ2-7, the complete variable domain is DAGVTQSPTHLIKTRGQQVTLRCSPKSGHDTVSWYQQALGQGPQFIFQYYEEEERQRGNFPDRFSGHQFPNYSSELNVNALLLGDSALYLCASSRGSLSYEQYFGPGTRLTVT.

The chain couples TRBV11-3 to TRBJ2-3; D remains unclear. The CDR3 sequence is 14 residues long. The germline V and J ends were trimmed by 2 bases and 4 bases, with 10 bases remaining between them. The germline gives CDR1 SGHNT, CDR2 YENEEA. The DNA for the CDR3 is TGTGCCAGCAGCTTATCCGGCGCGGCAGATACGCAGTATTTT. Residues: CASSLSGAADTQYF. Full variable domain (rest looked up from reference TRBV11-3 and TRBJ2-3): EAGVVQSPRYKIIEKKQPVAFWCNPISGHNTLYWYLQNLGQGPELLIRYENEEAVDDSQLPKDRFSAERLKGVDSTLKIQPAELGDSAVYLCASSLSGAADTQYFGPGTRLTVL.

The V call is TRBV12-5, the J call TRBJ2-1; a possible D gene is TRBD2 (7 bases). Looked up from germline, CDR1 is LGHNT and CDR2 is FRNRAP. This CDR3 has 16 residues. V dropped 0 bases and J dropped 7 bases, with 16 bases sitting between them. The CDR3 nucleotides read TGTGCTAGTGGTTTGGTACTCTCGGCGGGGGCTAATGAGCAGTTCTTC. Its translation: CASGLVLSAGANEQFF.

The V gene is TRBV7-2, the J gene TRBJ2-1; 8 nucleotides match TRBD2. V shed 5 bases and J 9 bases; nucleotides not matched to a gene: 15. This CDR3 contains 16 residues. CDR1 and CDR2 (germline): SGHTA, FQGNSA. The CDR3 DNA reads TGTGCCAGCAGCCCACAGGAAGCGGGGGTTGGTGGTGAGCAGTTCTTC. Protein product: CASSPQEAGVGGEQFF.

The chain links TRBV27 to TRBJ2-3; TRBD2 matches 7 bases. J was trimmed by 4 bases and V by 3 bases; bases with no gene match: 10. Germline CDR1 MNHEY, CDR2 SMNVEV (reference sequence). The CDR3 is made up of 16 amino acids. The CDR3 DNA reads as TGTGCCAGCAGTTTGAGTCGGGGGGTAGGCCCAGATACGCAGTATTTT. This gives the protein CASSLSRGVGPDTQYF.

This chain uses TRBV7-2 with TRBJ1-1; 7 nucleotides agree with TRBD1. Germline CDR1 is SGHTA and CDR2 is FQGNSA. The CDR3 runs 13 residues. Trimming cost V 4 bases and J 6 bases; bases outside gene matches: 5. The CDR3 bases are TGTGCCAGCAGCTCTTCTCAGGGGGCTGAAGCTTTCTTT. As protein: CASSSSQGAEAFF.

The rearrangement uses TRBV4-3 and TRBJ1-2; no definite D call. V gave up 0 bases and J gave up 2 bases, with 10 bases separating them. The CDR3 runs 15 residues. Germline V CDR1 and CDR2: LGHNA, YSLEER. The CDR3 region has the DNA TGCGCCAGCAGCCAAGATCGAGTGGGGAACTATGGCTACACCTTC. Encoded protein: CASSQDRVGNYGYTF.

J is TRBJ1-6 and V is TRBV28, with 8 positions matching TRBD1. The CDR3 is 18 amino acids. The V and J ends lost 2 bases and 9 bases, in that order; junction bases with no gene match: 15. Germline CDR1 reads MDHEN; CDR2 reads SYDVKM. Written as DNA, the CDR3 is TGTGCCAGCAGTTTAGAACCACAGGGGGGTTTTGCGGGTTCACCCCTCCACTTT. It codes for CASSLEPQGGFAGSPLHF. Looking up the rest from reference TRBV28 and TRBJ1-6 gives the full variable domain: DVKVTQSSRYLVKRTGEKVFLECVQDMDHENMFWYRQDPGLGLRLIYFSYDVKMKEKGDIPEGYSVSREKKERFSLILESASTNQTSMYLCASSLEPQGGFAGSPLHFGNGTRLTVT.

The chain joins TRBV5-1 to TRBJ2-1; TRBD1 agrees at 11 bases. Looked up from germline, CDR1 is SGHRS and CDR2 is YFSETQ. This CDR3 contains 16 residues. V lost 0 bases and J lost 9; bases outside the gene matches: 8. The DNA for the CDR3 is TGCGCCAGCAGCTTGGCCCAGGACAGGGGGCGTAGTGAGCAGTTCTTC. Translating it yields CASSLAQDRGRSEQFF.

This rearrangement joins TRBV11-3 to TRBJ2-7, with a possible D match to TRBD1 (5 bases). CDR1 and CDR2 from the germline V gene are SGHNT and YENEEA. The V and J ends lost 4 bases and 1 base respectively, with 17 bases between them. CDR3 length: 16 residues. The CDR3 reads CASSSTRQGGSYEQYF. In DNA form, the CDR3 reads TGTGCCAGCAGCTCGACAAGGCAGGGCGGATCCTACGAGCAGTACTTC.

This clone has only one observation. This chain connects TRBV2 to TRBJ2-1, with 8 bases lining up with TRBD1. CDR3 length: 13 amino acids. Per the germline V gene, CDR1 is SNHLY and CDR2 is FYNNEI. Germline trimming cut 8 bases from V and 9 bases from J; bases unmatched to any gene: 9. In DNA form, the CDR3 reads TGTGCCAGCGCCAGACAGGGGTTCGGTGAGCAGTTCTTC. Residues: CASARQGFGEQFF.

This clone was recorded a few times. The chain links TRBV5-4 to TRBJ2-5; TRBD2 is a possible D gene (6 bases). Per germline, CDR1 SGHNT and CDR2 YYREEE (reference sequence). The CDR3 is made up of 16 amino acids. Trimming took off 0 bases at V and 5 bases at J, with 17 bases between the two ends. The CDR3 DNA reads as TGTGCCAGCAGCTTGGGGGAGGTCGATAACGGGGAGACCCAGTACTTC. Its protein is CASSLGEVDNGETQYF.

The chain couples TRBV5-4 to TRBJ1-3, with a weak D call TRBD1 (6 bases). The CDR3 loop spans 15 amino acids. Germline-derived CDR1 and CDR2 are SGHNT and YYREEE (reference sequence). V lost 4 bases and J lost 4, with 15 bases in between. CDR3 nucleotides: TGTGCCAGCAGCGTCCTACAGGGAGGAGGAAACACCATATATTTT. The encoded protein is CASSVLQGGGNTIYF.

The chain carries TRBV11-2 and TRBJ2-1, with D perhaps matching TRBD1 (6 bases). Germline CDR1 and CDR2: SGHAT and FQNNGV. Trimming took off 5 bases at V and 10 bases at J, with 24 bases between the two ends. The CDR3 sequence is 16 residues long. CDR3 DNA sequence: TGTGCCAGCAGCAGAATTGACAGGAGCGACAATCACGAGCAGTTCTTC. This gives the protein CASSRIDRSDNHEQFF.

CDR3 in DNA: TGTGCCAGCAGCTTGCGGGACAGGAATTCACCCCTCCACTTT. The encoded protein is CASSLRDRNSPLHF. This chain connects TRBV5-4 to TRBJ1-6; 8 nucleotides align to TRBD1. CDR3 length: 14 amino acids. V dropped 1 base and J dropped 7; count of bases not matched to a gene: 1. Germline V lookup: CDR1 SGHNT, CDR2 YYREEE (reference sequence).

This clone appeared once. The chain links TRBV2 to TRBJ2-1; no reliable D call. The CDR3 length is 14 residues. V was pared by 5 bases and J by 8 bases, with 16 bases between. Germline V gene sequence: CDR1 SNHLY, CDR2 FYNNEI. This chain's CDR3 is CASSQLQQSDEQFF. The CDR3 region has the DNA TGTGCCAGCAGTCAACTGCAGCAGTCGGATGAGCAGTTCTTC.

CDR3 DNA: TGTGCCAGCAGCCCCCGGCCAGGGGGTTTCTCTGGAAACACCATATATTTT. Translating gives CASSPRPGGFSGNTIYF. The chain uses TRBV11-2 and TRBJ1-3; 7 nucleotides align to TRBD1. The CDR3 totals 17 residues. Germline assignment: CDR1 SGHAT and CDR2 FQNNGV. The V segment lost 5 bases and the J segment 0 bases; nucleotides outside the gene matches: 10.

This chain links TRBV10-3 with TRBJ2-3, with 11 positions matching TRBD2. The germline gives CDR1 ENHRY, CDR2 SYGVKD. Losses at the gene ends were 1 base for V and 2 bases for J; bases not matched to a gene: 5. The CDR3 totals 17 residues. CDR3 loop: CAISEFGTSGNTDTQYF. CDR3 DNA: TGTGCCATCAGTGAGTTTGGGACTAGCGGAAACACAGATACGCAGTATTTT.

The V and J genes are TRBV28 and TRBJ1-2, with unresolved D. CDR3 size: 12 residues. The germline V gene encodes CDR1 MDHEN and CDR2 SYDVKM. The V gene lost 8 bases and the J gene lost 3 bases, with 10 bases spanning the gap. The CDR3 loop is CASQKSYYGYTF. CDR3 sequence (DNA): TGTGCCAGCCAAAAGTCCTACTATGGCTACACCTTC.

This clone was found a few times. The genes are TRBV6-6 and TRBJ1-1; D is unclear. Deletions cut 5 bases from V and 3 bases from J, with 13 bases between. Germline values: CDR1 MNHNY, CDR2 SVGAGI (reference sequence). The length of the CDR3 is 14 residues. CDR3 amino acids: CASSPKEGYTEAFF. The CDR3 coding sequence is TGTGCCAGCAGTCCCAAAGAAGGTTACACTGAAGCTTTCTTT.

This chain uses TRBV11-3 with TRBJ2-5, with 13 bases lining up with TRBD2. This CDR3 is built from 16 residues. Germline trimming cut 3 bases from V and 4 bases from J; bases unmatched to any gene: 5. The germline V gene encodes CDR1 SGHNT and CDR2 YENEEA. CDR3 sequence: CASSFDWTSGGETQYF. CDR3 DNA: TGTGCCAGCAGCTTCGACTGGACTAGCGGGGGAGAGACCCAGTACTTC. The full variable domain, in which reference TRBV11-3 and TRBJ2-5 provide the parts outside the CDR3, is EAGVVQSPRYKIIEKKQPVAFWCNPISGHNTLYWYLQNLGQGPELLIRYENEEAVDDSQLPKDRFSAERLKGVDSTLKIQPAELGDSAVYLCASSFDWTSGGETQYFGPGTRLLVL.

The chain has TRBV19 and TRBJ2-5, with D possibly TRBD2 on 7 matching bases. This CDR3 has 13 residues. CDR1 and CDR2 (germline): LNHDA, SQIVND (reference sequence). The V end was cut by 4 bases, the J end by 5 bases, with 11 bases between. The CDR3 loop is CASSKQGGETQYF. The CDR3 DNA is TGTGCCAGTAGTAAACAGGGAGGGGAGACCCAGTACTTC.

The V gene is TRBV2, the J gene TRBJ2-7; no clear D. The CDR3 is 14 amino acids. Germline assignment: CDR1 SNHLY and CDR2 FYNNEI. Trimming stripped 0 bases from V and 6 bases from J, with 12 bases between. CDR3 in DNA: TGTGCCAGCAGTGAAGCAGCTTATACGTTCGAGCAGTACTTC. Translating gives CASSEAAYTFEQYF.

The V and J genes are TRBV5-1 and TRBJ1-2; 10 bases align to TRBD1. CDR3 size: 14 residues. In germline, CDR1 is SGHRS, CDR2 YFSETQ. The J segment lost 3 bases and the V segment lost 4 bases, leaving 3 bases of the junction unmatched. CDR3: CASSPGQGDYGYTF. Here the CDR3 DNA reads TGCGCCAGCAGCCCCGGACAGGGGGACTATGGCTACACCTTC.

About this clone: Other DNA sequences of this sample code for an identical CDR3. This sequence joins TRBV7-2 and TRBJ2-3, with a weak D call TRBD1 (5 bases). The germline V gene encodes CDR1 SGHTA and CDR2 FQGNSA. Trimming cost V 2 bases and J 0 bases, with 6 bases left between them. The CDR3 runs to 14 residues. The CDR3 nucleotides read TGTGCCAGCAGCTTAAGGGGCAGCACAGATACGCAGTATTTT. As protein: CASSLRGSTDTQYF.

This clone showed up just once. V and J are TRBV19 and TRBJ2-7, with 8 bases fitting TRBD1. The CDR3 totals 16 residues. CDR1 LNHDA and CDR2 SQIVND come from the germline V gene (reference sequence). V lost 5 bases, J lost 2 bases, and 11 bases stayed unmatched. This chain's CDR3 is CASSDPRGTGPYEQYF. The CDR3 DNA sequence: TGTGCCAGTAGTGACCCGCGAGGGACAGGCCCCTACGAGCAGTACTTC.